This is a list of T cell receptor beta chains from one sample in a study of blood T cell repertoires in COVID-19. The protocol was immunoSEQ multiplex PCR, while the TCRdb copy is restricted to in-frame clones and leaves out a portion. This sample has 87,000 or so clones; around 75% occur once, and the top ten carry roughly 15%. The sequencing sample was made of peripheral blood. All receptors come from a woman aged 80 or older with active or convalescent COVID-19. Each CDR3 is given with its conserved first and last residue. A D gene is named only where the DNA matches it firmly. Not every row has a clone size; where given, it reads once, few, many or a size class.

v_gene: TRBV19; j_gene: TRBJ1-1; abundance: -; d_gene: -; CDR3aa: CASSIGQTNTEAFF; CDR3nt: TGTGCCAGTAGTATCGGACAGACGAACACTGAAGCTTTCTTT
v_gene: TRBV28; j_gene: TRBJ1-1; abundance: -; d_gene: TRBD1; CDR3aa: CASSLPGQVTEAFF; CDR3nt: TGTGCCAGCAGTTTACCGGGACAGGTAACTGAAGCTTTCTTT
v_gene: TRBV29-1; j_gene: TRBJ2-2; abundance: -; d_gene: TRBD1; CDR3aa: CSGTYDRATGELFF; CDR3nt: TGCAGCGGAACGTACGACAGGGCCACCGGGGAGCTGTTTTTT
v_gene: TRBV7-2; j_gene: TRBJ2-4; abundance: -; d_gene: -; CDR3aa: CASSNSGTLAKNIQYF; CDR3nt: TGTGCCAGCAGCAATAGCGGAACCCTAGCCAAAAACATTCAGTACTTC
v_gene: TRBV19; j_gene: TRBJ2-2; abundance: -; d_gene: -; CDR3aa: CAGSQSNTGELFF; CDR3nt: TGTGCCGGGAGCCAGTCGAACACCGGGGAGCTGTTTTTT
v_gene: TRBV25-1; j_gene: TRBJ2-7; abundance: -; d_gene: -; CDR3aa: CASSVETAYEQYF; CDR3nt: TGTGCCAGCAGTGTTGAGACAGCCTACGAGCAGTACTTC
v_gene: TRBV7-9; j_gene: TRBJ1-5; abundance: -; d_gene: -; CDR3aa: CASSKDSYSNQPQHF; CDR3nt: TGTGCCAGCAGCAAGGACAGCTATAGCAATCAGCCCCAGCATTTT
v_gene: TRBV5-1; j_gene: TRBJ2-5; abundance: -; d_gene: TRBD1; CDR3aa: CASSLMGTGGGETQYF; CDR3nt: TGCGCCAGCAGCCTAATGGGGACAGGGGGCGGGGAGACCCAGTACTTC
v_gene: TRBV11-1; j_gene: TRBJ1-1; abundance: -; d_gene: -; CDR3aa: CASTPAGVGTEAFF; CDR3nt: TGTGCCAGCACCCCGGCGGGGGTTGGCACTGAAGCTTTCTTT
v_gene: TRBV19; j_gene: TRBJ2-5; abundance: -; d_gene: -; CDR3aa: CASSSSGQETQYF; CDR3nt: TGTGCCAGTAGTTCGTCAGGCCAAGAGACCCAGTACTTC
v_gene: TRBV27; j_gene: TRBJ1-1; abundance: -; d_gene: -; CDR3aa: CASSTTGRSNTEAFF; CDR3nt: TGTGCCAGCAGTACAACAGGAAGGTCGAACACTGAAGCTTTCTTT
v_gene: TRBV19; j_gene: TRBJ1-1; abundance: -; d_gene: -; CDR3aa: CASSTYYTEAFF; CDR3nt: TGTGCCAGTAGTACGTATTACACTGAAGCTTTCTTT
v_gene: TRBV7-4; j_gene: TRBJ2-3; abundance: once; d_gene: -; CDR3aa: CASSPQVDCTDTQYF; CDR3nt: TGTGCCAGCAGCCCCCAAGTAGACTGCACAGATACGCAGTATTTT
v_gene: TRBV7-2; j_gene: TRBJ2-3; abundance: -; d_gene: TRBD1; CDR3aa: CASSLASGTGQYF; CDR3nt: TGTGCCAGCAGCTTGGCCTCCGGGACAGGGCAGTATTTT
v_gene: TRBV28; j_gene: TRBJ1-3; abundance: -; d_gene: -; CDR3aa: CASSSPAKGPGNTIYF; CDR3nt: TGTGCCAGCTCCTCCCCAGCCAAGGGGCCTGGAAACACCATATATTTT
v_gene: TRBV5-6; j_gene: TRBJ1-2; abundance: -; d_gene: -; CDR3aa: CASSLGLYGCTF; CDR3nt: TGTGCCAGCAGTTTGGGTCTCTATGGTTGCACCTTC
v_gene: TRBV2; j_gene: TRBJ2-2; abundance: -; d_gene: TRBD2; CDR3aa: CASSDGSSGRRTGELFF; CDR3nt: TGTGCCAGCAGTGATGGGTCTAGCGGGAGGAGAACCGGGGAGCTGTTTTTT
v_gene: TRBV7-2; j_gene: TRBJ2-5; abundance: -; d_gene: -; CDR3aa: CASSLVWAAQETQYF; CDR3nt: TGTGCCAGCAGCTTAGTATGGGCAGCCCAAGAGACCCAGTACTTC
v_gene: TRBV19; j_gene: TRBJ1-6; abundance: once; d_gene: TRBD1; CDR3aa: CASSPSLQGANSPLHF; CDR3nt: TGTGCCAGTAGTCCGAGTTTACAGGGGGCGAATTCACCCCTCCACTTT
v_gene: TRBV7-3; j_gene: TRBJ2-7; abundance: few; d_gene: TRBD1; CDR3aa: CASSPGQAAGEQYF; CDR3nt: TGTGCCAGCAGCCCGGGACAGGCTGCTGGTGAGCAGTACTTC
v_gene: TRBV2; j_gene: TRBJ2-4; abundance: -; d_gene: -; CDR3aa: CASSEMGRSSQNIQYF; CDR3nt: TGTGCCAGCAGTGAAATGGGCCGTTCTTCGCAAAACATTCAGTACTTC
v_gene: TRBV5-4; j_gene: TRBJ2-1; abundance: -; d_gene: TRBD2; CDR3aa: CASSLAGGADYEQFF; CDR3nt: TGTGCCAGCAGCCTAGCGGGGGGCGCTGACTATGAGCAGTTCTTC